This TCR beta chain was recorded in a study of metastatic and nonmetastatic thyroid tumors. Study as a whole: Where malignant and benign thyroid patients were concerned, repertoires were compared across blood and tumor or nodule tissue.

Between the trimmed V and J ends, which lost 0 bases and 5 bases, there was a span of 10 bases. Germline CDR1 SGHNT, CDR2 YENEEA. The CDR3 consists of 15 residues. Prior to thyroid surgery, none of the patients had received any treatment. TCRdb re-called the PCR reads with MiXCR. The top ten hold approximately 4.8% of the sample, which has 25,000 to 35,000 clones, over 15% seen once. This clone was observed many times. Its target is not known. Findings and limits, study-wide: In blood and tumor, TCR beta diversity was reportedly significantly higher in malignant thyroid tumors than in benign nodules.

The V and J genes are TRBV11-3 and TRBJ2-2; D gene ambiguous. Sequenced material: blood. The receptor was derived from a female donor with papillary thyroid cancer or a benign thyroid nodule (not recorded which). Some clones in this sample may be carry-over from other donors' samples. DNA for the CDR3: TGTGCCAGCAGCTTAGACGAGGCTGGTACCGGGGAGCTGTTTTTT. The encoded protein is CASSLDEAGTGELFF.